This T cell receptor (beta chain) derives from a study of regulatory T cells in long-lasting Graves disease. This clonotype was recorded at least ten times. Time point given: newly diagnosed GD, antithyroid drugs for less than 3 months. PBMC-extracted RNA yielded the TCR library. From each patient, around 10 milliliters of peripheral blood was drawn and collected into an EDTA anticoagulant tube. Both iRepertoire HTBI primers and Arm-PCR of CDR3 regions were used to build the TCR beta libraries. Each CDR3 protein is one row after TCRdb ran MiXCR on the multiplex PCR reads. The data hold 580,000 or so distinct CDR3 sequences, with about 15% observed a single time. A further study also used this sample, focusing on T cells in Graves' hyperthyroidism and ophthalmopathy.

The TCR comes from a man aged 18 to 35 with Graves disease. The sample was peripheral blood mononuclear cells (PBMCs), taken at new diagnosis, from a patient treated with antithyroid drugs.

In DNA form, the CDR3 reads TGTGCCAGTCAGGGACAGCTCCCCTACGAGCAGTACTTC. Translation gives CASQGQLPYEQYF. The V gene is TRBV7-9, the J gene TRBJ2-7; 7 bases map to TRBD1. The CDR3 has 13 amino acids. CDR1 and CDR2 (germline): SEHNR, FQNEAQ (reference sequence). V gave up 9 bases and J gave up 2 bases; unmatched junction bases: 7.